This T cell receptor (beta chain) originates from a study of blood T cell repertoires in COVID-19. About the study: Samples taken during acute and convalescent COVID-19 were collected in the United States, Italy and Spain.

CDR1 is LNHDA and CDR2 is SQIVND in the germline V gene (reference sequence). CDR3 length: 15 residues. Trimming at V came to 6 bases and at J to 3 bases, leaving 3 bases not matched to a gene. Per the original data handling: Reference gene primer amplification gave nucleated cell count estimates. Sequencing was performed with immunoSEQ multiplex PCR; in TCRdb, only in-frame clones are kept and a portion is missing. The V and J calls and the clone size are those of that table, but D and trimming were determined from the DNA. This table has about 400,000 clones, about 90% appearing once. Sequencing was done on a sample of peripheral blood. The chain is built from TRBV19 and TRBJ2-2; 11 nucleotides match TRBD2. The TCR was taken from a man aged 35 to 55 with acute or convalescent COVID-19. The CDR3 here is CASRLSGRDTGELFF. The CDR3, as DNA: TGTGCCAGTAGACTTAGCGGGAGGGACACCGGGGAGCTGTTTTTT. Together with reference TRBV19 and TRBJ2-2, the CDR3 gives the full variable domain: DGGITQSPKYLFRKEGQNVTLSCEQNLNHDAMYWYRQDPGQGLRLIYYSQIVNDFQKGDIAEGYSVSREKKESFPLTVTSAQKNPTAFYLCASRLSGRDTGELFFGEGSRLTVL.